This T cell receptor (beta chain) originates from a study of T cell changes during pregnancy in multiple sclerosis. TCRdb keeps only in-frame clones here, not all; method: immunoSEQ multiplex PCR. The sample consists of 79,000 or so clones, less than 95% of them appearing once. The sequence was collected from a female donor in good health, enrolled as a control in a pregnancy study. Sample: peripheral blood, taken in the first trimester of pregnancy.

The CDR3 nucleotides are TGTGCCAGCAGCTTATTAGCGACTGGGGCCAACGTCCTGACTTTC. Protein product: CASSLLATGANVLTF. This chain connects TRBV7-8 to TRBJ2-6, with D tentatively TRBD2 (5 bases). The V and J ends lost 2 bases and 2 bases respectively, with 7 bases between them. The CDR3 has 15 amino acids. Germline-derived CDR1 and CDR2 are SGHVS and FQNEAQ.